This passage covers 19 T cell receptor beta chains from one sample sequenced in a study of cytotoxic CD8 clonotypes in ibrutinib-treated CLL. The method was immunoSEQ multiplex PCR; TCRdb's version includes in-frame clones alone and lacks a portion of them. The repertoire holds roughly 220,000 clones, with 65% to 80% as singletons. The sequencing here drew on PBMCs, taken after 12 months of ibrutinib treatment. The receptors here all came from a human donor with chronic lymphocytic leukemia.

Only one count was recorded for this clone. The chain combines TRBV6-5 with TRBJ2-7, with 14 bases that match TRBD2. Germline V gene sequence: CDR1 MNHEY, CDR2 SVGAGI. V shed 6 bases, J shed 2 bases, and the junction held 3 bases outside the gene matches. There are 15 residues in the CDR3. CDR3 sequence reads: CASRGGLAGAYEQYF. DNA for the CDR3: TGTGCCAGCAGGGGGGGACTAGCGGGAGCCTACGAGCAGTACTTC.

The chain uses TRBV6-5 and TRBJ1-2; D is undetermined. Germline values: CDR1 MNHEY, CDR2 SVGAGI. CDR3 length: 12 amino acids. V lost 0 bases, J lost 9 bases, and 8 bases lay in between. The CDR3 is CASSYSNSRYTF. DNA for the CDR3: TGTGCCAGCAGTTACTCTAATTCTCGCTACACCTTC.

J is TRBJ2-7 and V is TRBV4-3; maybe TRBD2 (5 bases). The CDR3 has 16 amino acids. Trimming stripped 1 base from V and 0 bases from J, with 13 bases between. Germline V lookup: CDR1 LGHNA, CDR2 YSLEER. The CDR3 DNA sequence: TGCGCCAGCAGCCAAGCTCTAGCAGTCAGCTCCTACGAGCAGTACTTC. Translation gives CASSQALAVSSYEQYF.

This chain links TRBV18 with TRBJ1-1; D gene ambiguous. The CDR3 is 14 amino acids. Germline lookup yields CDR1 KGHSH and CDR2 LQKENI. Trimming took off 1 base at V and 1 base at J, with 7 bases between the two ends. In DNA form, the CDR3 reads TGTGCCAGCTCACCACGCGCGGGGAACACTGAAGCTTTCTTT. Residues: CASSPRAGNTEAFF.

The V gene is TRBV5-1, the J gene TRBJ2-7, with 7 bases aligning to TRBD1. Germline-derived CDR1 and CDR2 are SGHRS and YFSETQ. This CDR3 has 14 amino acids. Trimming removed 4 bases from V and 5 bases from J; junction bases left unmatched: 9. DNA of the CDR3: TGCGCCAGCAGCCCGCTTGACAGGGTACACGAGCAGTACTTC. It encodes CASSPLDRVHEQYF.

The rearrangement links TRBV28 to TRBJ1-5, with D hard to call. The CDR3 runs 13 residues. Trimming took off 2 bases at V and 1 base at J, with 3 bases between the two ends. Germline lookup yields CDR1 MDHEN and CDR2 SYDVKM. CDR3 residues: CASSLQSNQPQHF. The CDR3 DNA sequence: TGTGCCAGCAGTTTACAGAGCAATCAGCCCCAGCATTTT. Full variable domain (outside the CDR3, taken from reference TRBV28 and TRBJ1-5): DVKVTQSSRYLVKRTGEKVFLECVQDMDHENMFWYRQDPGLGLRLIYFSYDVKMKEKGDIPEGYSVSREKKERFSLILESASTNQTSMYLCASSLQSNQPQHFGDGTRLSIL.

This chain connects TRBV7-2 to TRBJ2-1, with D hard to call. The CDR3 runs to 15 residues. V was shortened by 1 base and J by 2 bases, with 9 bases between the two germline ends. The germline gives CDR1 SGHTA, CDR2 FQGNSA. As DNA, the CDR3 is TGTGCCAGCAGCTTAGAGGCTAGGCCCTACAATGAGCAGTTCTTC. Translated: CASSLEARPYNEQFF.

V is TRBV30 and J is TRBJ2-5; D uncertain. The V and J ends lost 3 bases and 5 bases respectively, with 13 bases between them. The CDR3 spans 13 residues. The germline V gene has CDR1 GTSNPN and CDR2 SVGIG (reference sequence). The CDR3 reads CAWRGRVWETQYF. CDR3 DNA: TGTGCCTGGAGAGGAAGGGTTTGGGAGACCCAGTACTTC.

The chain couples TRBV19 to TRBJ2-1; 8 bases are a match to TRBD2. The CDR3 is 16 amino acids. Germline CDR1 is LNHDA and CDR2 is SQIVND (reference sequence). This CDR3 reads CATLPSEREYYNEQFF. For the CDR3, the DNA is TGTGCTACACTTCCATCTGAGCGGGAGTATTACAATGAGCAGTTCTTC.

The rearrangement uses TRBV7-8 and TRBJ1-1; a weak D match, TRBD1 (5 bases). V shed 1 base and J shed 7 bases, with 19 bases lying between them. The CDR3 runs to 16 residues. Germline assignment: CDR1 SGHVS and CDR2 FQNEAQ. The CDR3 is CASSLEGSTSGVEAFF. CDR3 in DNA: TGTGCCAGCAGCTTAGAAGGATCGACTTCGGGGGTTGAAGCTTTCTTT.

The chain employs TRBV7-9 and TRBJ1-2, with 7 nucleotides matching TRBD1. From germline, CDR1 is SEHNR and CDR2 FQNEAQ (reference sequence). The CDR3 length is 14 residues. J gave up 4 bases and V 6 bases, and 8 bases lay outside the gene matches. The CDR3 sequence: CASRLTGQTYGYTF. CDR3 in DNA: TGTGCCAGCAGGCTAACGGGACAGACCTATGGCTACACCTTC. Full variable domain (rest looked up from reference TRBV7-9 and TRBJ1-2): DTGVSQNPRHKITKRGQNVTFRCDPISEHNRLYWYRQTLGQGPEFLTYFQNEAQLEKSRLLSDRFSAERPKGSFSTLEIQRTEQGDSAMYLCASRLTGQTYGYTFGSGTRLTVV.

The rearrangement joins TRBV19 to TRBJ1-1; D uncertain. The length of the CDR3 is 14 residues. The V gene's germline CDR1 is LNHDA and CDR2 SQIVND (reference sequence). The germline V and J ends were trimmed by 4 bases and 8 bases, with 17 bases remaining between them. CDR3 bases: TGTGCCAGTAGTAACCCCGCACCCAGAGGGGAAGCTTTCTTT. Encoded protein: CASSNPAPRGEAFF.

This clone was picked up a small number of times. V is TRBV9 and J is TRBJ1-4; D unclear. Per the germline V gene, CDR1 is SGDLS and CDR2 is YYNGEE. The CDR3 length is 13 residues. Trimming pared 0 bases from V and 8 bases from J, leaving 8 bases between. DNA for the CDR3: TGTGCCAGCAGCGTAGGTATCGGGGAAAAACTGTTTTTT. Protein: CASSVGIGEKLFF.

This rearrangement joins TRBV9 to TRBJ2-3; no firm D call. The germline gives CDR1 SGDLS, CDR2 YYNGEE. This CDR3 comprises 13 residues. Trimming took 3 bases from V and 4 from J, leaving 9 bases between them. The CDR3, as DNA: TGTGCCAGCAGCGAGGGCCTCCCAGATACGCAGTATTTT. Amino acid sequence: CASSEGLPDTQYF.

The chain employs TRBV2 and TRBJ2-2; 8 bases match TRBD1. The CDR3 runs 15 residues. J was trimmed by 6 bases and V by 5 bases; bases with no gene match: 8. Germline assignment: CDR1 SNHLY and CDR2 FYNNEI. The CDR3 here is CASSRQGMSAGELFF. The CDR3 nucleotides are TGTGCCAGCAGTCGACAGGGGATGTCCGCCGGGGAGCTGTTTTTT.

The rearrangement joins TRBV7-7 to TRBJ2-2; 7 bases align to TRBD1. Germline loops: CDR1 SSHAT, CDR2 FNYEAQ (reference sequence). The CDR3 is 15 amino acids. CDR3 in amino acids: CASSQGAGGTGELFF. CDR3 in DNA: TGTGCTAGCTCTCAAGGGGCAGGGGGAACCGGGGAGCTGTTTTTT. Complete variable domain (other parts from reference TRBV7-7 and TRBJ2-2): GAGVSQSPRYKVTKRGQDVTLRCDPISSHATLYWYQQALGQGPEFLTYFNYEAQPDKSGLPSDRFSAERPEGSISTLTIQRTEQRDSAMYRCASSQGAGGTGELFFGEGSRLTVL.

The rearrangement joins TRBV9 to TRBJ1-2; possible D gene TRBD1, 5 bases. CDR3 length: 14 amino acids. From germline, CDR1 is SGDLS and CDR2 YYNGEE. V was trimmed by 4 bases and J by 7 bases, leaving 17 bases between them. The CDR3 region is CASSPAAGSGGYTF. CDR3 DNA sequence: TGTGCCAGCAGCCCCGCGGCAGGGTCCGGTGGCTACACCTTC.

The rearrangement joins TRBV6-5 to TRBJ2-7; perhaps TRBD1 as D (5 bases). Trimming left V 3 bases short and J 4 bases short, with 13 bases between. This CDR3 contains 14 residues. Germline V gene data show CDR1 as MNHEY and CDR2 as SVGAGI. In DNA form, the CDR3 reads TGTGCCAGCAGTTATGGCAGGGTTAGGTACGAGCAGTACTTC. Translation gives CASSYGRVRYEQYF.

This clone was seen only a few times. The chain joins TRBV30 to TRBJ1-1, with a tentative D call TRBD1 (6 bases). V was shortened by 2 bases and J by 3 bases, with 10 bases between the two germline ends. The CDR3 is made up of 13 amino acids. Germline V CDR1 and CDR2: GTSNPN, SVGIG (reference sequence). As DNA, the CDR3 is TGTGCCTGGAGTACAGGGTTAGACACTGAAGCTTTCTTT. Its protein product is CAWSTGLDTEAFF. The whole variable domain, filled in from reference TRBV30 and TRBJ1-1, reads SQTIHQWPATLVQPVGSPLSLECTVEGTSNPNLYWYRQAAGRGLQLLFYSVGIGQISSEVPQNLSASRPQDRQFILSSKKLLLSDSGFYLCAWSTGLDTEAFFGQGTRLTVV.